This note documents a single TCR beta chain sequence. V lost 2 bases to trimming and J lost 6 bases; unmatched junction nucleotides: 7. Germline lookup yields CDR1 MRHNA and CDR2 SNTAGT. CDR3 size: 16 residues. The entry originates in a study of technical replicates of blood from a handful of donors. The data were produced by immunoSEQ multiplex PCR, yet TCRdb's version contains in-frame clones alone and is incomplete. Of 66,000 or so clones in the sample, around nine tenths were seen once. V usage is TRBV6-4 and J usage is TRBJ2-3, with TRBD2 matching over 11 bases. Sequencing was carried out using PBMCs. The source of this sequence is a human donor in good health. Some clones in this sample may be carry-over from other donors' samples. CDR3 protein: CASSDLTSGDLDTQYF. In DNA, the CDR3 is TGTGCCAGCAGTGACCTGACTAGCGGGGATCTGGATACGCAGTATTTT.